These 21 T cell receptor beta chains originate from one sample sequenced in a study of CD8+ T cells in alopecia areata. Extraction of RNA preceded its reverse transcription into cDNA, which served as the sequencing template. Assay: immunoSEQ multiplex PCR; the TCRdb copy retains only in-frame clones and omits some. This table holds roughly 150,000 clones, approximately 50% found once. The specimen sequenced was CD4+ T cells sorted from blood. These receptors all stem from a human donor with alopecia areata.

J is TRBJ1-1 and V is TRBV30, with a tentative D call TRBD1 (6 bases). There are 15 residues in the CDR3. V lost 0 bases to trimming and J lost 3 bases, with 14 bases between them. Germline CDR1 reads GTSNPN; CDR2 reads SVGIG (reference sequence). The CDR3, as DNA: TGTGCCTGGAGTGTCCTCCGACAGGCCTACACTGAAGCTTTCTTT. It is translated as CAWSVLRQAYTEAFF.

The chain is built from TRBV2 and TRBJ2-2; 8 nucleotides agree with TRBD2. This CDR3 spans 16 amino acids. Germline V CDR1 and CDR2: SNHLY, FYNNEI. Trimming removed 1 base from V and 3 bases from J; junction bases left unmatched: 4. In nucleotides, the CDR3 is TGTGCCAGCAGTGAAGGGGCGGGAGGTTACACCGGGGAGCTGTTTTTT. Residues: CASSEGAGGYTGELFF. The full variable domain, its missing parts supplied by reference TRBV2 and TRBJ2-2, is EPEVTQTPSHQVTQMGQEVILRCVPISNHLYFYWYRQILGQKVEFLVSFYNNEISEKSEIFDDQFSVERPDGSNFTLKIRSTKLEDSAMYFCASSEGAGGYTGELFFGEGSRLTVL.

The V call is TRBV18, the J call TRBJ2-5, with D tentatively TRBD2 (6 bases). The CDR3 length is 13 residues. Germline V gives CDR1 KGHSH, CDR2 LQKENI. V was shortened by 3 bases and J by 2 bases, with 7 bases between the two germline ends. The CDR3 reads CASSPGLQETQYF. As DNA, the CDR3 is TGTGCCAGCTCACCTGGACTACAAGAGACCCAGTACTTC. The full variable domain, with the rest looked up from reference TRBV18 and TRBJ2-5, is NAGVMQNPRHLVRRRGQEARLRCSPMKGHSHVYWYRQLPEEGLKFMVYLQKENIIDESGMPKERFSAEFPKEGPSILRIQQVVRGDSAAYFCASSPGLQETQYFGPGTRLLVL.

The J gene is TRBJ2-2, the V gene TRBV5-1; D is undetermined. V lost 0 bases, J lost 2 bases, and 5 bases lay in between. There are 14 residues in the CDR3. Germline CDR1 and CDR2: SGHRS and YFSETQ. The CDR3 DNA reads TGCGCCAGCAGCTTGGCCCCTAACACCGGGGAGCTGTTTTTT. It is translated as CASSLAPNTGELFF.

This clone has just a few counts. This sequence joins TRBV2 and TRBJ2-3; TRBD2 is a possible D gene (6 bases). V lost 9 bases and J 8 bases, leaving 12 bases between the germline ends. The CDR3 contains 11 residues. Germline V gene sequence: CDR1 SNHLY, CDR2 FYNNEI. The CDR3 DNA sequence: TGTGCCAGAGTAGTGGGGGGTACGCAGTATTTT. This encodes CARVVGGTQYF.

The rearrangement links TRBV5-1 to TRBJ2-4, with D possibly matching TRBD2 (5 bases). Germline lookup yields CDR1 SGHRS and CDR2 YFSETQ. The CDR3 is 14 amino acids. Trimming pared 1 base from V and 11 bases from J, leaving 16 bases between. CDR3 in DNA: TGCGCCAGCAGCTTGACCGGGGAGTTCAAACTTCAGTACTTC. Translation: CASSLTGEFKLQYF.

This chain links TRBV7-8 with TRBJ2-7; D gene uncertain. The CDR3 length is 14 residues. V was trimmed by 6 bases and J by 0 bases, leaving 12 bases between them. In germline, CDR1 is SGHVS, CDR2 FQNEAQ. In DNA form, the CDR3 reads TGTGCCAGCAGTATCGGGCTACCCTCCTACGAGCAGTACTTC. Its translation is CASSIGLPSYEQYF. The whole variable domain, remainder taken from reference TRBV7-8 and TRBJ2-7, is GAGVSQSPRYKVAKRGQDVALRCDPISGHVSLFWYQQALGQGPEFLTYFQNEAQLDKSGLPSDRFFAERPEGSVSTLKIQRTQQEDSAVYLCASSIGLPSYEQYFGPGTRLTVT.

This clone was found a few times. The chain carries TRBV7-6 and TRBJ2-3; D unclear. Trimming removed 2 bases from V and 1 base from J, with 4 bases in between. The length of the CDR3 is 13 residues. Germline CDR1 SGHVS, CDR2 FNYEAQ. CDR3 region: CASSLTGTDTQYF. The CDR3 nucleotides read TGTGCCAGCAGCTTAACGGGCACAGATACGCAGTATTTT.

This clone showed up just once. The chain combines TRBV28 with TRBJ2-3; D is uncertain. The V end lost 6 bases, the J end lost 4 bases, and 5 bases lay between the germline ends. The CDR3 consists of 11 residues. Germline V gene lookup returns CDR1 MDHEN and CDR2 SYDVKM. The CDR3 loop is CASSLADTQYF. The DNA for the CDR3 is TGTGCCAGCAGCCTAGCAGATACGCAGTATTTT.

The rearrangement uses TRBV29-1 and TRBJ2-5; a weak D match, TRBD1 (5 bases). The germline CDR1 and CDR2 sequences are SQVTM and ANQGSEA. V was shortened by 6 bases and J by 5 bases, with 10 bases between the two germline ends. The CDR3 is 11 amino acids. The CDR3 here is CSVVGDETQYF. CDR3 sequence (DNA): TGCAGCGTGGTAGGGGATGAGACCCAGTACTTC.

This chain links TRBV18 with TRBJ1-2; D might be TRBD1 (5 bases). The CDR3 consists of 16 residues. The germline V gene encodes CDR1 KGHSH and CDR2 LQKENI. Trimming took off 1 base at V and 3 bases at J, with 15 bases between the two ends. CDR3 DNA sequence: TGTGCCAGCTCACCACGAGGCAGGGCTTTGGACTATGGCTACACCTTC. This gives the protein CASSPRGRALDYGYTF. Full variable domain (outside the CDR3, taken from reference TRBV18 and TRBJ1-2): NAGVMQNPRHLVRRRGQEARLRCSPMKGHSHVYWYRQLPEEGLKFMVYLQKENIIDESGMPKERFSAEFPKEGPSILRIQQVVRGDSAAYFCASSPRGRALDYGYTFGSGTRLTVV.

There are a few counts of this clone. V gene TRBV29-1 combines with J gene TRBJ2-1; D remains unclear. From germline, CDR1 is SQVTM and CDR2 ANQGSEA. Trimming shortened V by 0 bases and J by 8 bases, and 14 bases separated the two germline ends. CDR3 length: 14 amino acids. CDR3 nucleotide sequence: TGCAGCGTTGAAGATTGGTCCTCCGCTTATGAGCAGTTCTTC. It translates to CSVEDWSSAYEQFF.

The V and J genes are TRBV4-1 and TRBJ2-7, with 8 bases that match TRBD1. V lost 3 bases, J lost 1 base, and 8 bases stayed unmatched. Germline V CDR1 and CDR2: MGHRA, YSYEKL. The CDR3 sequence is 16 residues long. The chain's CDR3 is CASSHLSGTGSYEQYF. As DNA, the CDR3 is TGCGCCAGCAGCCATCTTTCCGGGACAGGATCCTACGAGCAGTACTTC.

The chain recombines TRBV5-1 with TRBJ2-3; D ambiguous. The CDR3 is 15 amino acids. Germline V gene lookup returns CDR1 SGHRS and CDR2 YFSETQ. CDR3 region: CASQRSLIGTDTQYF. The DNA of the CDR3 is TGCGCTAGCCAGAGGAGCTTAATTGGAACAGATACGCAGTATTTT.

The sample holds one count of this clone. The chain carries TRBV5-1 and TRBJ2-3; 9 positions match TRBD2. CDR1 and CDR2 (germline): SGHRS, YFSETQ. There are 16 residues in the CDR3. The trim removed 2 bases at V and 1 base at J, leaving 5 bases unmatched. CDR3 DNA: TGCGCCAGCAGCTTTCTTAGCGGGAGCGGCACAGATACGCAGTATTTT. Translation: CASSFLSGSGTDTQYF.

This clone was detected only a few times. The chain uses TRBV30 and TRBJ1-4; 8 bases align to TRBD1. Trimming cost V 0 bases and J 13 bases; bases outside gene matches: 10. Germline CDR1 reads GTSNPN; CDR2 reads SVGIG (reference sequence). CDR3 length: 14 amino acids. The CDR3 DNA reads as TGTGCCTGGAGTGTACAGGGAACAGGGGGACTACTGTTTTTT. It specifies CAWSVQGTGGLLFF.

This chain uses TRBV5-1 with TRBJ2-1, with 14 bases fitting TRBD2. The V gene end was trimmed by 4 bases and the J gene end by 8 bases; junction bases not matched to a gene: 5. In germline, CDR1 is SGHRS, CDR2 YFSETQ. This CDR3 has 15 residues. CDR3 amino acids: CASSPGLAGVDEQFF. In DNA, the CDR3 is TGCGCCAGCAGCCCGGGACTAGCGGGAGTGGATGAGCAGTTCTTC.

This clone has more than one count but fewer than ten. The chain recombines TRBV29-1 with TRBJ2-1; D not certain. The CDR3 is made up of 16 amino acids. Germline CDR1 SQVTM, CDR2 ANQGSEA. V was clipped by 5 bases and J by 0 bases, with 17 bases between them. CDR3 in DNA: TGCAGCGTTTTTGGGATTACAACAAGCTCCTACAATGAGCAGTTCTTC. As protein: CSVFGITTSSYNEQFF.

This sequence joins TRBV7-3 and TRBJ2-5, with D possibly matching TRBD1 (6 bases). The CDR3 totals 15 residues. Germline V gene lookup returns CDR1 SGHTA and CDR2 FQGTGA. Trimming removed 4 bases from V and 2 bases from J, with 14 bases in between. This CDR3 reads CASSSTGQGQETQYF. The CDR3, as DNA: TGTGCCAGCAGCTCGACAGGCCAGGGTCAAGAGACCCAGTACTTC.

Turning to this clone: One end of the junction is discordant with germline, which a read error may explain. The J gene is TRBJ2-3, the V gene TRBV7-2; unclear D gene. Looked up from germline, CDR1 is SGHTA and CDR2 is FQGNSA. This CDR3 is 14 amino acids long. CDR3 in DNA: TGTGCCAACAGCTTAGTACCGAGCACAGATACGCAGTATTTT. It encodes CANSLVPSTDTQYF. The full variable domain, in which reference TRBV7-2 and TRBJ2-3 provide the parts outside the CDR3, is GAGVSQSPSNKVTEKGKDVELRCDPISGHTALYWYRQSLGQGLEFLIYFQGNSAPDKSGLPSDRFSAERTGGSVSTLTIQRTQQEDSAVYLCANSLVPSTDTQYFGPGTRLTVL.

This clone was recorded a few times. This rearrangement joins TRBV5-1 to TRBJ1-1; D is undetermined. From germline, CDR1 is SGHRS and CDR2 YFSETQ. The CDR3 is 14 residues long. Trimming cost V 0 bases and J 2 bases, with 8 bases left between them. This chain's CDR3 is CASSLETANTEAFF. The CDR3, as DNA: TGCGCCAGCAGCTTGGAAACGGCCAACACTGAAGCTTTCTTT.